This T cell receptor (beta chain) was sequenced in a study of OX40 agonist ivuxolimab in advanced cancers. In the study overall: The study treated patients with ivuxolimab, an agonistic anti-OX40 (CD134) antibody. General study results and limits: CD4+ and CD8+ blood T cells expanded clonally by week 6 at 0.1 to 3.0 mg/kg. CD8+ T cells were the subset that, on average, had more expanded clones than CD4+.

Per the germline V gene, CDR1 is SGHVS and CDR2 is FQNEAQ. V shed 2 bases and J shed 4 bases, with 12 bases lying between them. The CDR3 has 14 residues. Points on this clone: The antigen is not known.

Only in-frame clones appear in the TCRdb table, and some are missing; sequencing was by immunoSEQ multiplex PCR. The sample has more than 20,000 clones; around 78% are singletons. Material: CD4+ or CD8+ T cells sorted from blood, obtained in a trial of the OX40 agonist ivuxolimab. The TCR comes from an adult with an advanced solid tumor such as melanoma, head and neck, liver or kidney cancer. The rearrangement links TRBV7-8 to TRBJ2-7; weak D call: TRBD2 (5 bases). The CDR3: CASSLWTGSYEQYF. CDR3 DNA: TGTGCCAGCAGCTTATGGACGGGAAGTTACGAGCAGTACTTC.